The 8 T cell receptor beta chains reported below all come from one sample, sequenced in a study of shared clonotypes between healthy human individuals. Assay used: immunoSEQ multiplex PCR; TCRdb lists only in-frame clones, some missing. The sample holds roughly 660,000 clones, roughly 87% seen once. Sequenced input: memory CD8+ T cells from PBMCs. The subset was: CD45RO+ cells pooled with CCR7-negative TemRA cells. These receptors came from a man aged 18 to 30 in good health. Some clones in this sample may be carry-over from other donors' samples.

The chain employs TRBV19 and TRBJ1-6; maybe TRBD1 (6 bases). The V gene's germline CDR1 is LNHDA and CDR2 SQIVND (reference sequence). The CDR3 spans 14 residues. V was pared by 7 bases and J by 5 bases, with 12 bases between. CDR3 in DNA: TGTGCCAGTACCCTTACAGGGAATAATTCACCCCTCCACTTT. Translation: CASTLTGNNSPLHF.

The J gene is TRBJ1-4, the V gene TRBV6-4; 7 nucleotides match TRBD1. The germline V gene has CDR1 MRHNA and CDR2 SNTAGT. Trimming removed 4 bases from V and 3 bases from J; junction bases left unmatched: 8. This CDR3 spans 16 amino acids. CDR3 sequence: CASSGQGRLANEKLFF. CDR3 nucleotide sequence: TGTGCCAGCAGTGGACAGGGTAGGCTTGCTAATGAAAAACTGTTTTTT.

This clone was observed a few times. V gene TRBV4-1 combines with J gene TRBJ1-1; D call uncertain. The germline V gene encodes CDR1 MGHRA and CDR2 YSYEKL. The V and J ends lost 4 bases and 6 bases respectively, with 15 bases between them. CDR3 size: 14 residues. CDR3 bases: TGCGCCAGCAGCCTACAATCTTATGGGGCTGAAGCTTTCTTT. Its protein product is CASSLQSYGAEAFF.

The gene calls are TRBV14 and TRBJ2-7; 8 positions agree with TRBD2. The CDR3 contains 14 residues. V was clipped by 1 base and J by 8 bases; unmatched bases: 7. Germline V gene data show CDR1 as SGHDN and CDR2 as FVKESK. Here the CDR3 DNA reads TGTGCCAGCAGCCAAGTCCAGCGGGAGAACAAGCAGTACTTC. Translating it yields CASSQVQRENKQYF. The whole variable domain, filled in from reference TRBV14 and TRBJ2-7, reads EAGVTQFPSHSVIEKGQTVTLRCDPISGHDNLYWYRRVMGKEIKFLLHFVKESKQDESGMPNNRFLAERTGGTYSTLKVQPAELEDSGVYFCASSQVQRENKQYFGPGTRLTVT.

This chain uses TRBV27 with TRBJ2-5; maybe TRBD1 (5 bases). The CDR3 is 16 amino acids. The V end lost 5 bases, the J end lost 5 bases, and 21 bases lay between the germline ends. Germline V gene sequence: CDR1 MNHEY, CDR2 SMNVEV (reference sequence). The CDR3: CASSPRVGVRSETQYF. The CDR3 nucleotides read TGTGCCAGCAGTCCCAGAGTAGGGGTCCGCTCGGAGACCCAGTACTTC.

The rearrangement joins TRBV28 to TRBJ1-1; unclear D gene. This CDR3 is built from 13 residues. The V gene lost 2 bases and the J gene lost 11 bases, with 15 bases spanning the gap. Per germline, CDR1 MDHEN and CDR2 SYDVKM. This chain's CDR3 is CASSLADGEPAFF. The CDR3 DNA reads as TGTGCCAGCAGTTTAGCGGACGGGGAGCCCGCTTTCTTT.

The gene calls are TRBV6-5 and TRBJ2-7; TRBD1 is a possible D gene (6 bases). This CDR3 region has 15 residues. Germline loops: CDR1 MNHEY, CDR2 SVGAGI. With 5 bases removed from V and 3 bases from J, the gap between germline ends came to 17 bases. In nucleotides, the CDR3 is TGTGCCAGCAGTATTCACAGGGTGGGATTCTACGAGCAGTACTTC. This codes for CASSIHRVGFYEQYF.

This clone showed up just once. V usage is TRBV7-8 and J usage is TRBJ2-7, with TRBD2 matching over 11 bases. The germline CDR1 and CDR2 sequences are SGHVS and FQNEAQ. The CDR3 sequence is 15 residues long. Trimming cost V 7 bases and J 5 bases; bases outside gene matches: 10. In DNA, the CDR3 is TGTGCCAGCACGGTAGCGGGAGGGGTAGCCGACGAGCAGTACTTC. Protein sequence: CASTVAGGVADEQYF.